This TCR beta chain was found in a study of Epstein–Barr virus B cells in breast cancer (dated by TCRdb to the early 2020s). With regard to the full study: Control T cells were grown by the rapid expansion method using irradiated PBMC feeders, soluble OKT3 and IL-2 around 180 U/ml, and were harvested about 10-12 days after stimulation. A single-patient case report examined whether EBV+ B cells infiltrating the tumor shape the T-cell receptor repertoire in triple-negative breast cancer. On the study overall, not on this receptor specifically: All data came from one patient, described as a first proof of concept, and this single-patient design limits how far the findings can be generalized.

Regarding this clonotype: Its antigen target is currently unknown. One base away there is no much larger clone; base qualities are not given.

V ends up 5 bases short and J 6 bases short, with an unmatched junction base count of 4. The CDR3 sequence holds 14 residues, the cysteine and phenylalanine included. The sequence is cut down to CDR3 DNA, 42 bases in frame from base 1. The germline V gene supplies CDR1 SGHTA and CDR2 FQGTGA. RNA was extracted from around 1e5 to 9.1e5 cultured T cells with RNeasy Micro or Mini kits, including on-column DNase digestion, and was checked on an Agilent 2100 Bioanalyzer. Preparation of the library involved 5' RACE. TCR libraries were built from RNA with the SMARTer Human TCR a/b Profiling Kit, capturing full V(D)J regions of both alpha and beta chains. After amplification, libraries were cleaned up with AMPure XP beads and then validated using the DNA 1000 Kit on an Agilent 2100 Bioanalyzer. The libraries were sequenced on an Illumina MiSeq using the 600-cycle v3 reagent kit, which produced 2 x 300 bp paired-end reads. The study's own analysis went as follows. MiXCR and VDJTools were used to process the reads, with non-productive clonotypes filtered out and clonotypes collapsed by CDR3 amino acid sequence prior to recalculating frequencies. CDR3 sequences were matched against the McPAS-TCR database allowing a Levenshtein distance of 1, and UpSet plots were made in R with UpSetR. TCRdb trimmed public reads at Q25 via fastp, called clones via MiXCR and kept in-frame beta chains. Each CDR3 protein appears once, grouped with its most common genes and DNA. These V and J calls originate from TCRdb's pipeline instead of the authors' own analysis. The sample table contains 450 to 650 distinct CDR3 sequences; only one count was recorded for more than 35% of them. The top ten clonotypes cover 97% to 99% of the sample.

The chain is made from TRBV7-3 and TRBJ2-3, with TRBD1 matching 11 junction bases. Sequencing was done on a sample of tumor-infiltrating lymphocytes expanded in culture. The receptor was derived from a woman in her thirties or forties with triple-negative breast cancer. For the CDR3, the sequence is CASSGTGGRDTQYF. The DNA reads as follows: TGTGCCAGCAGCGGGACAGGGGGGAGGGATACGCAGTATTTT.